This T cell receptor (beta chain) was obtained from a study of CXCR3-negative and CXCR3-positive naive CD8 T cells. General study findings and limits: The study found more hydrophobic TRB CDR3s in CXCR3-positive naive cells than in CXCR3-negative naive cells.

Germline V gene sequence: CDR1 SGHKS, CDR2 YYEKEE (reference sequence). This CDR3 contains 12 residues. Libraries of TRB cDNA were made by 5' RACE and carried UMIs. TCRdb reprocessed the 5' RACE reads and stores each CDR3 protein as one record, lacking DNA. The repertoire table contains some 150,000 distinct CDR3 sequences. About this clonotype: No antigen is known for it.

Source material: naive CXCR3+ CD8+ T cells from blood. Subset denoted: CD45RO-CCR7+CD27+CD95- naive CD8+ T cells expressing CXCR3 (TNR3+). The chain uses TRBV5-5 and TRBJ1-1. This receptor was identified in a human donor in good health. Some clones in this sample may be carry-over from other donors' samples. CDR3 loop: CASSFPGLEAFF.